This T cell receptor (beta chain) was found in a study of cytotoxic CD8 clonotypes in ibrutinib-treated CLL. Whole-study context: Samples averaged roughly 280,000 productive templates and some 91,000 productive rearrangements.

Researchers set a sequencing depth target of 1 in 200,000 to 1 in 1 million T cells. The repertoire was sequenced with immunoSEQ multiplex PCR; TCRdb's copy has only in-frame clones and lacks some. The sample holds 30,000 to 40,000 clones, roughly two thirds seen once. Per germline, CDR1 MGHRA and CDR2 YSYEKL. The CDR3 is 13 residues long. The ends were cut back, 1 base at V and 0 bases at J, with 3 bases in the middle. This chain links TRBV4-1 with TRBJ1-2; D is uncertain. The receptor's source is a human donor with chronic lymphocytic leukemia. Sequences were derived from PBMCs, sampled before ibrutinib treatment. In DNA form, the CDR3 reads TGCGCCAGCAGCCAAGCTTCTAACTATGGCTACACCTTC. Translating gives CASSQASNYGYTF.